The present T cell receptor beta chain was sequenced within a study of cytomegalovirus exposure and HLA in healthy donors. As for the study in general: An analysis done earlier identified 120 million or so unique TCR beta sequences from about 180 million T cells.

The V gene's germline CDR1 is SEHNR and CDR2 FQNEAQ (reference sequence). The junction had 11 bases not matched to a gene; V was cut back by 5 bases and J by 4 bases. The CDR3 extends over 16 amino acids. Use of 60 Vbeta and 13 Jbeta primers characterized the PCR. Repertoires were generated with immunoSEQ multiplex PCR, while TCRdb's copy carries only in-frame clones and drops some. This sample has some 200,000 clones, with 75% to 85% found just once. The receptor was derived from a girl aged 10 to 17 in good health and CMV-seropositive. The sequenced sample consisted of PBMCs. The gene calls are TRBV7-9 and TRBJ1-2, with TRBD1 matching over 9 bases. The CDR3 here is CASSAAGTGNGYGYTF. The CDR3 nucleotides read TGTGCCAGCAGCGCAGCCGGGACAGGGAATGGCTATGGCTACACCTTC.